This T cell receptor beta chain was recovered during a study of blood T cell repertoires in COVID-19. As handled by the study authors: Reference gene primer amplification yielded estimated nucleated cell counts. TCRdb's table, derived via immunoSEQ multiplex PCR, lists solely in-frame clones and lacks some. The V and J calls and the clone size are those of that table, but D and trimming were determined from the DNA. The table shows 200,000 to 250,000 clones, with around 83% occurring only once. With V trimmed by 3 bases and J by 1 base, 2 bases remained unmatched. This CDR3 comprises 14 residues. Per the germline V gene, CDR1 is ENHRY and CDR2 is SYGVKD.

The V gene is TRBV10-3, the J gene TRBJ2-5, with 7 bases lining up with TRBD1. The sample consisted of peripheral blood. The receptor was isolated from a man aged 80 or over with acute or convalescent COVID-19. The CDR3 reads CAISEQGSQETQYF. CDR3 in DNA: TGTGCCATCAGTGAACAGGGGTCCCAAGAGACCCAGTACTTC.